This TCR beta chain was sequenced in a study of OX40 agonist ivuxolimab in advanced cancers. Overall study context: Participants averaged approximately 65 years of age (range about 23 to 79) and were 75% to 90% male.

The assay was immunoSEQ multiplex PCR, and TCRdb's table has in-frame clones only and misses some. The data hold 60,000 or so clones, with 80% to 85% observed a single time. The CDR3 length is 15 residues. This sequence joins TRBV21-1 and TRBJ2-2; TRBD2, the table's D call, was not compared with the DNA. TRBV21-1 represents a pseudogene. The clonotype comes from an adult with an advanced solid tumor such as melanoma, head and neck, liver or kidney cancer. The sample in question was CD4+ or CD8+ T cells sorted from blood, obtained in a trial of the OX40 agonist ivuxolimab. The CDR3 nucleotides read TGTGCCAGCAGGCACCCCGGGACTAGCGGGGGAGAGCTGTTTTTT. It yields the protein CASRHPGTSGGELFF.